Below are 4 T cell receptor beta chains sequenced from a single sample in a study of blood T cell repertoires in COVID-19. Sequenced by immunoSEQ multiplex PCR; TCRdb stores in-frame clones only, minus some. Of about 99,000 clones in the sample, 75% to 90% were seen once. The sample was peripheral blood. All receptors come from a human donor in a cohort sampled during active COVID-19.

This chain's CDR3 is CATSRPTSQGGNTIYF. Written as DNA, the CDR3 is TGTGCCACCAGCAGACCCACGTCGCAGGGGGGAAACACCATATATTTT. The J gene is TRBJ1-3, the V gene TRBV15, with D possibly being TRBD1 (6 bases). Germline lookup yields CDR1 LNHNV and CDR2 YYDKDF (reference sequence). There are 16 residues in the CDR3. V gave up 2 bases and J gave up 4 bases, with 15 bases separating them.

The rearrangement uses TRBV2 and TRBJ1-1; the D gene is possibly TRBD1 (6 bases). Germline V gives CDR1 SNHLY, CDR2 FYNNEI. The V gene lost 6 bases and the J gene lost 3 bases, with 11 bases spanning the gap. The length of the CDR3 is 13 residues. CDR3 residues: CASRPRGYTEAFF. CDR3 DNA: TGTGCCAGCAGACCTAGGGGGTACACTGAAGCTTTCTTT.

CDR3 region: CASSRLGQALETQYF. CDR3 sequence (DNA): TGTGCCAGCAGCCGGCTGGGACAGGCCCTGGAGACCCAGTACTTC. This chain uses TRBV3-1 (or the pseudogene TRBV3-2) with TRBJ2-5, with 8 bases fitting TRBD1. Germline-derived CDR1 and CDR2 are LGHDT and YNNKEL (reference sequence). The CDR3 has 15 amino acids. Trimming at V came to 4 bases and at J to 5 bases, leaving 9 bases not matched to a gene.

CDR3 nucleotides: TGTGCCAGCAGCGCACTTGGAGTCGGCGGCACCATATATTTT. It specifies CASSALGVGGTIYF. This rearrangement joins TRBV7-2 to TRBJ1-3; D remains ambiguous. Germline V gene data show CDR1 as SGHTA and CDR2 as FQGNSA. This CDR3 is built from 14 residues. The V end was cut by 5 bases, the J end by 9 bases, with 17 bases between.